This T cell receptor (beta chain) derives from a study of molecular identifiers for immune sequencing clone quantification. General study points: Jurkat TCR RNA spiked in from one cell reportedly remained identifiable amid approximately 970,000 naive cells.

TCRdb analysed the PCR reads with MiXCR anew, one entry per CDR3 protein. Of about 500,000 distinct CDR3 sequences listed, 20% to 25% were seen once; the top ten hold about 0.78%. Between about 19,000 and 1,100,000 sorted cells, with 10%, 30% or 50% RNA, yielded naive CD8 libraries. Regarding this clonotype: Its antigen is as yet unknown. A much larger clone sits a single nucleotide away, making a read error possible.

The origin of this receptor is a human donor in good health. Some libraries in this study had Jurkat cell RNA spiked in. The material sequenced was naive CD8+ T cells from blood, with Jurkat cell RNA spiked in. The subset: FACS-sorted CD8+CD4-CCR7+CD45RA+ naive T cells.

The chain's CDR3 is CASIHRDKSSYEQCF. In DNA, the CDR3 is TGTGCCAGCATCCACCGGGACAAGAGCTCCTACGAGCAGTGCTTC. The chain recombines TRBV7-9 with TRBJ2-7; perhaps TRBD1 as D (6 bases). The germline V gene has CDR1 SEHNR and CDR2 FQNEAQ (reference sequence). The CDR3 contains 15 residues.